The clone carrying this TCR beta chain has a count of ten or more. What it binds is not known. This specimen belongs to a study of post-analysis software for immune sequencing data. Study information: Relapsing-remitting, secondary progressive and progressive-relapsing courses of multiple sclerosis were included. Points from the study as a whole: When the samples were clustered directly with F measure, those that had been prepared in the same batch showed strong co-clustering. Multiple sclerosis patients had significantly lower normalized Chao1 diversity than controls. Five or six TRBV segments were more frequent in patients than controls; TRBV5-6, TRBV5-1 and TRBV20-1 belonged to this group.

TCR beta cDNA libraries had unique molecular identifiers. T cells, about 0.95 to 10 million of them, yielded roughly 0.5 million cDNA molecules. In TCRdb, the PCR reads were re-called with MiXCR into one record per CDR3 protein. The sample yields a few hundred thousand distinct CDR3 sequences, about a third seen once. The CDR3 runs 16 residues. CDR1 MNHEY and CDR2 SVGAGI come from the germline V gene. V gave up 0 bases and J gave up 1 base, with 12 bases separating them. This chain connects TRBV6-5 to TRBJ1-1, with a weak D call TRBD1 (6 bases). The TCR originated in a girl aged 2-17 years with multiple sclerosis. The sequenced sample consisted of blood. CDR3 DNA sequence: TGTGCCAGCAGTTACTCCCTCGGGGGGCCGAACACTGAAGCTTTCTTT. This codes for CASSYSLGGPNTEAFF.